This T cell receptor (beta chain) was identified in a study of siplizumab effects on memory and regulatory T cells. A remark on this clone: Its matching antigen is unknown.

Study results and caveats: Alloreactive sequences from unstimulated CD4+ memory cells fell significantly with siplizumab.

The assay was immunoSEQ multiplex PCR, and TCRdb's table has in-frame clones only and misses some. This table holds approximately 100,000 clones, about 93% found once. CDR3 length: 14 residues. From germline, CDR1 is SGHNT and CDR2 YYREEE (reference sequence). V lost 4 bases, J lost 2 bases, and 2 bases stayed unmatched. This rearrangement joins TRBV5-4 to TRBJ2-5; the match to TRBD2 covers 10 bases. The material sequenced was Tregs sorted from blood. The TCR comes from a human donor in good health. Here the CDR3 reads CASSPGLAQETQYF. The CDR3 nucleotides are TGTGCCAGCAGCCCGGGACTAGCGCAAGAGACCCAGTACTTC.